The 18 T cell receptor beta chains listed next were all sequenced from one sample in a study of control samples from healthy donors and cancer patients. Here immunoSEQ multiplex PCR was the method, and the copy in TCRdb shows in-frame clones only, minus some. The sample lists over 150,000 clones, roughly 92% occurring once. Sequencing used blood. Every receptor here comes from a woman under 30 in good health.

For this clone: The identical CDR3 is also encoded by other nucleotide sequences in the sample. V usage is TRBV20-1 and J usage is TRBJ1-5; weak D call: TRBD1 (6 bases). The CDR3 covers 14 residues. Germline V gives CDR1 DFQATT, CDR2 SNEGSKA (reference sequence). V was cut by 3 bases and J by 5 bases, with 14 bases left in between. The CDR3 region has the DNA TGCAGTGCTAGTGTGGGGGCAAGGGATCAGCCCCAGCATTTT. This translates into CSASVGARDQPQHF.

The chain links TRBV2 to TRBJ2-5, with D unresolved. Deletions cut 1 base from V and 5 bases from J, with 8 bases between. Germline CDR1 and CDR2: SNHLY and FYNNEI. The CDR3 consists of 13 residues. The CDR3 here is CASSEGLWETQYF. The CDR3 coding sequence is TGTGCCAGCAGTGAAGGTCTCTGGGAGACCCAGTACTTC.

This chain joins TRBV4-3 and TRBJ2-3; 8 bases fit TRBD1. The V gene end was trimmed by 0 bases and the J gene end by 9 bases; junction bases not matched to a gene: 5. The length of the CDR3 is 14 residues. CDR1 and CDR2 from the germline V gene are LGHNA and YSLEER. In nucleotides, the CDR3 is TGCGCCAGCAGCCAAGATTTAAACAGGGGGACGCAGTATTTT. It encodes CASSQDLNRGTQYF.

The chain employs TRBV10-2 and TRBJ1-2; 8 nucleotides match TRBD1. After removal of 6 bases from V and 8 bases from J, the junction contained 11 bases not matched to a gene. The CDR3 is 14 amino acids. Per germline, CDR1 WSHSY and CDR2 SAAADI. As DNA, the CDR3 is TGCGCCAGCAGGCTACAGGGGGGAACCTACGGCTACACCTTC. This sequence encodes CASRLQGGTYGYTF.

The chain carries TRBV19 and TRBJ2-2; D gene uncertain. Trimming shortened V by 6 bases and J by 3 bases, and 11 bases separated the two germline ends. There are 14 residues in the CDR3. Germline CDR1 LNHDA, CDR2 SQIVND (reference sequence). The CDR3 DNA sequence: TGTGCCAGTAGGATACGAACGGACACCGGGGAGCTGTTTTTT. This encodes CASRIRTDTGELFF.

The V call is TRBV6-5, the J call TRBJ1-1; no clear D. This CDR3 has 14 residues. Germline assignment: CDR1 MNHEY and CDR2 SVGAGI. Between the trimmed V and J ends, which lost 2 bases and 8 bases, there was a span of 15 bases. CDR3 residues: CASSYNPNSPEAFF. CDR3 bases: TGTGCCAGCAGTTACAACCCGAACTCCCCCGAAGCTTTCTTT.

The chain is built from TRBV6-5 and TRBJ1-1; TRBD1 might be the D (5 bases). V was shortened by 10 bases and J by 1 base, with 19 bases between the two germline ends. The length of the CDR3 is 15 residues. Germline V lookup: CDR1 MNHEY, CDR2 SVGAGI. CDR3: CATQVGAVTNTEAFF. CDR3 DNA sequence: TGTGCCACCCAAGTCGGGGCGGTTACGAACACTGAAGCTTTCTTT.

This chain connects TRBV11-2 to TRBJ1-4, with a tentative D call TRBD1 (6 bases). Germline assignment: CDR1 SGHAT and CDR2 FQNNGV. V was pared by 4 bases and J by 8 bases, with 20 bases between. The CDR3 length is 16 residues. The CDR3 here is CASSSFSGGQREKLFF. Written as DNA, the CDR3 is TGTGCCAGCAGCTCATTTTCTGGGGGCCAGAGAGAAAAACTGTTTTTT.

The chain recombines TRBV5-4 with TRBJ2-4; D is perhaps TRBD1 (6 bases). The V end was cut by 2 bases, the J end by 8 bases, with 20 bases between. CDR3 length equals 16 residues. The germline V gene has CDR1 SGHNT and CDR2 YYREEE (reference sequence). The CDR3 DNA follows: TGTGCCAGCAGCTTCCATGGCGTCCTAAAGGGGGACATTCAGTACTTC. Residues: CASSFHGVLKGDIQYF.

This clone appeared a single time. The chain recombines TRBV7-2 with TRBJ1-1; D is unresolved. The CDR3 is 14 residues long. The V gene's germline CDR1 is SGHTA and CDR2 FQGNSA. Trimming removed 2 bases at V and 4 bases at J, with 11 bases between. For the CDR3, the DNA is TGTGCCAGCAGCTTACTGGCTGGAGCCACTGAAGCTTTCTTT. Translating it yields CASSLLAGATEAFF.

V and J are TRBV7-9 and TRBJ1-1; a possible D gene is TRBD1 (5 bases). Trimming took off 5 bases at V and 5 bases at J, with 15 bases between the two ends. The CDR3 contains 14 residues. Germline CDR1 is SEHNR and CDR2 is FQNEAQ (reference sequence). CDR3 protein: CASSPNFGGTEAFF. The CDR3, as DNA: TGTGCCAGCAGCCCTAATTTCGGGGGAACTGAAGCTTTCTTT.

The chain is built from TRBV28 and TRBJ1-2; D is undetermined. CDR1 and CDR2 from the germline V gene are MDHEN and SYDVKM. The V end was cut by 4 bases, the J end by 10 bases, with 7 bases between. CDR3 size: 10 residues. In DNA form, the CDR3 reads TGTGCCAGCAGTTCTGGCGACTACACCTTC. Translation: CASSSGDYTF.

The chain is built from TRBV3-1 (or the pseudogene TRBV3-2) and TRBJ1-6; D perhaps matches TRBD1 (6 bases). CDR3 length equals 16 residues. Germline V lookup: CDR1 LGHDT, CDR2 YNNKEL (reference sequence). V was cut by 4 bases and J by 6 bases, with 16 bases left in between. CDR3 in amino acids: CASSRPSGATNSPLHF. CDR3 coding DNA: TGTGCCAGCAGCCGACCTTCGGGGGCGACTAATTCACCCCTCCACTTT.

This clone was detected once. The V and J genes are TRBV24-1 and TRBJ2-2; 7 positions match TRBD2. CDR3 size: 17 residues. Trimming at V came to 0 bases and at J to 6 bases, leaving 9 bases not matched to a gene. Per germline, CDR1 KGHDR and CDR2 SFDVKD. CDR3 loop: CATSDLPFGGKAGELFF. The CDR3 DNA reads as TGTGCCACCAGTGATTTGCCCTTCGGGGGGAAAGCCGGGGAGCTGTTTTTT.

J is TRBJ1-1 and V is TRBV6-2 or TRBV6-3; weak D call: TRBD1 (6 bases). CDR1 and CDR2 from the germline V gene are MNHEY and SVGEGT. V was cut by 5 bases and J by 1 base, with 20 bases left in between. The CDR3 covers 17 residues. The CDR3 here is CASSIGQPPSGNTEAFF. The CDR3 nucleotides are TGTGCCAGCAGTATTGGACAGCCCCCCTCCGGGAACACTGAAGCTTTCTTT.

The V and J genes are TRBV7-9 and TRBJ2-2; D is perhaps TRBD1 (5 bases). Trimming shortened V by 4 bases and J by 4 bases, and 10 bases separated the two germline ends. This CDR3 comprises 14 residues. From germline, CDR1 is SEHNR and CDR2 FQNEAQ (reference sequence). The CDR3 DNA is TGTGCCAGCAGCTCGACAGTGGGCACCGGGGAGCTGTTTTTT. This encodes CASSSTVGTGELFF.

The CDR3 DNA reads TGCGCCAGCAGCGCGGGTTTTAACAGGGGCGCTAACACTGAAGCTTTCTTT. Translating gives CASSAGFNRGANTEAFF. This rearrangement joins TRBV5-1 to TRBJ1-1; 7 nucleotides agree with TRBD1. Unmatched junction bases numbered 14, after V lost 4 bases and J lost 2 bases. This CDR3 has 17 amino acids. Germline V lookup: CDR1 SGHRS, CDR2 YFSETQ.

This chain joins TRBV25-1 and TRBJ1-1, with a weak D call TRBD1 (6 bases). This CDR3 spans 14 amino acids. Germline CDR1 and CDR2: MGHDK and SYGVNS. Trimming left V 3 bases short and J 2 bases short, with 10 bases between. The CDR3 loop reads CASSDPTGNTEAFF. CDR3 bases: TGTGCCAGCAGTGATCCGACAGGAAACACTGAAGCTTTCTTT.